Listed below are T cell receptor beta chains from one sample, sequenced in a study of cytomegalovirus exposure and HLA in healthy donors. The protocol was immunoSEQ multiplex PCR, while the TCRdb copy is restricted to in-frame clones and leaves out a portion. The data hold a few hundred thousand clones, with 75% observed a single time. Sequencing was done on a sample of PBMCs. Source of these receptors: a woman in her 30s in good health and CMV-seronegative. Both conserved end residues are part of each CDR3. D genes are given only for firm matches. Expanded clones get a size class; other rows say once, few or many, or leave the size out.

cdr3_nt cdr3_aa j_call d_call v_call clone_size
TGTGCCAGCAGGCTTACAGGGAACTATGGCTACACCTTC CASRLTGNYGYTF TRBJ1-2 NA TRBV28 once
TGTGCCAGCCAGGGGGGATTGGAGACCCAGTACTTC CASQGGLETQYF TRBJ2-5 NA TRBV19 NA
TGTGCCAGCAGCGTAGATAGTAGCGGGGGTGTCCCAGATACGCAGTATTTT CASSVDSSGGVPDTQYF TRBJ2-3 TRBD2 TRBV9 few
TGTGCTAGCAGCTTAGCACAGAACACCGGGGAGCTGTTTTTT CASSLAQNTGELFF TRBJ2-2 NA TRBV7-7 NA
TGTGCCTGGACGGACAGGGGGGACCAGCCCCAGCATTTT CAWTDRGDQPQHF TRBJ1-5 TRBD1 TRBV30 NA
TGTGCCAGCAGTCGACAGGGAGATCAGCCCCAGCATTTT CASSRQGDQPQHF TRBJ1-5 TRBD1 TRBV27 NA
TGTGCCAGCCCTACTTCGTCCGGGGCCAACGTCCTGACTTTC CASPTSSGANVLTF TRBJ2-6 NA TRBV7-9 once
TGTGCCAGCAGCTTGGCCGTAGGGACAGGGAGAAATTCACCCCTCCACTTT CASSLAVGTGRNSPLHF TRBJ1-6 TRBD1 TRBV5-6 few
TGTGCCAGCAGTTACACCTACTCTGGGGCCAACGTCCTGACTTTC CASSYTYSGANVLTF TRBJ2-6 NA TRBV6-5 NA
TGTGCCTGGAGTCCTAGCGGGAGCCCCGCCACATCTGAGCAGTTCTTC CAWSPSGSPATSEQFF TRBJ2-1 TRBD2 TRBV30 NA
TGCGCCAGCAGCTTGCAGGGTGGAAACACCATATATTTT CASSLQGGNTIYF TRBJ1-3 NA TRBV5-1 few
TGTGCCAGCAGCTTAGGGTTTAGCACTGAAGCTTTCTTT CASSLGFSTEAFF TRBJ1-1 NA TRBV7-8 NA
TGTGCCAGCGGAAGGGACATGAACACTGAAGCTTTCTTT CASGRDMNTEAFF TRBJ1-1 NA TRBV2 few